These 11 T cell receptor beta chains originate from one sample sequenced in a study of T cell clonotyping in hematopoietic cell transplantation. The method was immunoSEQ multiplex PCR; TCRdb's version includes in-frame clones alone and lacks a portion of them. The table has several thousand clones, roughly 72% seen once. The sequencing here drew on peripheral blood mononuclear cells, taken 100 days after allogeneic stem cell transplant. The receptors stem from a male patient between 60 and 69 years old who had an allogeneic stem cell transplant, so T cells may come from the graft donor. Some clones in this sample may be carry-over from other donors' samples.

J is TRBJ2-7 and V is TRBV11-1, with a weak D call TRBD2 (5 bases). V was pared by 5 bases and J by 3 bases, with 11 bases between. CDR3 size: 13 residues. CDR1 is SGHAT, CDR2 FQDESV, per germline (reference sequence). The CDR3 DNA reads TGTGCCAGCAGCATTAGCGTGAGCTACGAGCAGTACTTC. Translation gives CASSISVSYEQYF.

The rearrangement links TRBV6-6 to TRBJ2-3; the D gene is possibly TRBD2 (6 bases). This CDR3 has 14 amino acids. Germline V gene lookup returns CDR1 MNHNY and CDR2 SVGAGI (reference sequence). Between the trimmed V and J ends, which lost 5 bases and 2 bases, there was a span of 11 bases. This CDR3 is CASSTAGNTDTQYF. The CDR3 coding sequence is TGTGCCAGCAGTACGGCGGGGAACACAGATACGCAGTATTTT.

The chain uses TRBV5-4 and TRBJ1-1, with TRBD1 matching 8 bases. The CDR3 loop spans 14 amino acids. Trimming took 5 bases from V and 5 from J; bases not matched to a gene: 8. Germline V gene lookup returns CDR1 SGHNT and CDR2 YYREEE (reference sequence). The chain's CDR3 is CASRKQGGSTEAFF. CDR3 DNA sequence: TGTGCCAGCAGGAAACAGGGGGGAAGTACTGAAGCTTTCTTT.

The V and J genes are TRBV28 and TRBJ2-5, with 8 nucleotides matching TRBD1. Germline V lookup: CDR1 MDHEN, CDR2 SYDVKM. J gave up 4 bases and V 2 bases, and 9 bases lay outside the gene matches. There are 16 residues in the CDR3. The CDR3 DNA follows: TGTGCCAGCAGTTTAAGACAGGGGACCGGTGGAGAGACCCAGTACTTC. Protein product: CASSLRQGTGGETQYF.

The chain has TRBV6-5 and TRBJ1-1; TRBD1 is a possible D gene (6 bases). Germline CDR1 and CDR2: MNHEY and SVGAGI. This CDR3 has 15 amino acids. V was cut by 3 bases and J by 5 bases, with 16 bases left in between. The CDR3 sequence is CASSYRGAVRTEAFF. The CDR3 region has the DNA TGTGCCAGCAGTTATAGGGGGGCAGTGAGGACTGAAGCTTTCTTT.

The chain is built from TRBV9 and TRBJ2-7; D is tentatively TRBD1 or TRBD2 (5 bases each). Trimming removed 3 bases at V and 0 bases at J, with 10 bases between. The germline CDR1 and CDR2 sequences are SGDLS and YYNGEE. The CDR3 spans 14 residues. The CDR3 DNA follows: TGTGCCAGCAGCGGAGGGACGAACTCCTACGAGCAGTACTTC. Translating gives CASSGGTNSYEQYF.

The chain carries TRBV27 and TRBJ2-3; D remains ambiguous. V dropped 3 bases and J dropped 2 bases, with 6 bases sitting between them. CDR1 and CDR2 from the germline V gene are MNHEY and SMNVEV (reference sequence). This CDR3 has 13 residues. CDR3 coding DNA: TGTGCCAGCAGTTTGCAAATCACAGATACGCAGTATTTT. The encoded protein is CASSLQITDTQYF.

The chain joins TRBV5-5 to TRBJ2-5; a weak D match, TRBD2 (7 bases). CDR3 length: 14 amino acids. With 0 bases removed from V and 5 bases from J, the gap between germline ends came to 11 bases. From germline, CDR1 is SGHKS and CDR2 YYEKEE (reference sequence). The CDR3, as DNA: TGTGCCAGCAGCTTGGAGGGGGGGAGGGAGACCCAGTACTTC. Translation: CASSLEGGRETQYF.

In nucleotides, the CDR3 is TGTGCCAGCAGCTTGGATATAGGGGGCGGAGGGGGCTACACCTTC. Translated: CASSLDIGGGGGYTF. J is TRBJ1-2 and V is TRBV5-5; 7 bases fit TRBD1. CDR1 and CDR2 from the germline V gene are SGHKS and YYEKEE (reference sequence). V trimming: 0 bases; J trimming: 8 bases; junction bases outside the gene matches: 10. This CDR3 contains 15 residues.

The chain recombines TRBV27 with TRBJ2-7; 7 nucleotides agree with TRBD1. V lost 2 bases to trimming and J lost 3 bases; unmatched junction nucleotides: 7. There are 15 residues in the CDR3. Germline V gives CDR1 MNHEY, CDR2 SMNVEV (reference sequence). DNA of the CDR3: TGTGCCAGCAGTTTACTGCCGGGACAGAACTACGAGCAGTACTTC. Translation gives CASSLLPGQNYEQYF.

This clone was detected once. V gene TRBV30 combines with J gene TRBJ2-7; 11 bases agree with TRBD1. Per the germline V gene, CDR1 is GTSNPN and CDR2 is SVGIG (reference sequence). Trimming took 2 bases from V and 7 from J; bases not matched to a gene: 7. The CDR3 has 14 amino acids. CDR3 in DNA: TGTGCCTGGAGTCCCGGACAGGGGGCCCAGGAGCAGTACTTC. The encoded protein is CAWSPGQGAQEQYF.